The entry below gives a single TCR beta chain sequence along with its context. The antigen is unknown. These data belong to a study of long-term antiretroviral therapy in people with HIV. Whole-study results and caveats: Older ART regimens were possibly in use when the blood was collected between about 2003 and 2018. Diversity went up after ART and still fell short of transplant donor controls. HIV repertoires showed narrower CDR3 length ranges than controls.

Researchers report immunoSEQ v3.0 was run at survey level. Measured with immunoSEQ multiplex PCR; TCRdb has only the in-frame clones, and not every one. The data hold more than 20,000 clones, with roughly nine tenths observed a single time. V was shortened by 5 bases and J by 1 base, with 8 bases between the two germline ends. The CDR3 length is 13 residues. CDR1 is MNHNY, CDR2 SVGAGI, per germline (reference sequence). This TCR derives from a man aged 35 to 55 with HIV. The chain couples TRBV6-6 to TRBJ1-1; D uncertain. The sequenced sample was unsorted PBMCs, obtained approximately 2.7 years after starting antiretroviral therapy. The CDR3 DNA follows: TGTGCCAGCAGTGCAGAGACGAACACTGAAGCTTTCTTT. Protein product: CASSAETNTEAFF.